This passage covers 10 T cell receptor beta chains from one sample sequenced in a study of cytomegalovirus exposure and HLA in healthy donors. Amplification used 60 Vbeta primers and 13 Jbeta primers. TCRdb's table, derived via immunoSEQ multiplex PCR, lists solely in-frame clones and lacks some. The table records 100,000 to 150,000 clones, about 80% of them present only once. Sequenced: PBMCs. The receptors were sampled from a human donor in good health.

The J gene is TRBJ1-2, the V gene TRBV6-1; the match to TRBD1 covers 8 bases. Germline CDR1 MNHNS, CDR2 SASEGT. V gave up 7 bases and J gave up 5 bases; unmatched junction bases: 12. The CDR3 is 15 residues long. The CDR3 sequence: CASTPGQGGWYGYTF. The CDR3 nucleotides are TGTGCCAGCACCCCAGGACAGGGCGGCTGGTATGGCTACACCTTC.

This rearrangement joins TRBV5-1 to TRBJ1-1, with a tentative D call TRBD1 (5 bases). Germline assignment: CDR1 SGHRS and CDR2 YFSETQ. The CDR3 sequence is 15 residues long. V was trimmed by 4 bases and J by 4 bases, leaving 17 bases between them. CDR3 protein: CASSPGRGEGTEAFF. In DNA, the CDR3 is TGCGCCAGCAGCCCGGGGCGGGGGGAGGGCACTGAAGCTTTCTTT.

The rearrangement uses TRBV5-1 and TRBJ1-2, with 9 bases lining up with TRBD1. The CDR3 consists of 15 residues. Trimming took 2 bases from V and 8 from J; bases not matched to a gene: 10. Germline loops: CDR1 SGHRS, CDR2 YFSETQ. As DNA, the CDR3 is TGCGCCAGCAGCTTCGAGCTACAGGGGGCCGGCGGCTACACCTTC. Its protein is CASSFELQGAGGYTF.

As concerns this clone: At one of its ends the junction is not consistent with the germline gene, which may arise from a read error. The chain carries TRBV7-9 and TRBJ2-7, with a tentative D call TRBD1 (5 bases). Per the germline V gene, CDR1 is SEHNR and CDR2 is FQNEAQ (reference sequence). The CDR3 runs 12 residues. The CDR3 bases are TGTTCCAGCAGCTCTGACAGCTACGAGCAGTACTTC. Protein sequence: CSSSSDSYEQYF.

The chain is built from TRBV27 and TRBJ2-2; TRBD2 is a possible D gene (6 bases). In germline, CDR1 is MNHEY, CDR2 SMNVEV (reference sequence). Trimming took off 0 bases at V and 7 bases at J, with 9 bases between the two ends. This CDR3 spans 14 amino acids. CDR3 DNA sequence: TGTGCCAGCAGTTTATCCGGGGGTAGCGGGGAGCTGTTTTTT. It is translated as CASSLSGGSGELFF.

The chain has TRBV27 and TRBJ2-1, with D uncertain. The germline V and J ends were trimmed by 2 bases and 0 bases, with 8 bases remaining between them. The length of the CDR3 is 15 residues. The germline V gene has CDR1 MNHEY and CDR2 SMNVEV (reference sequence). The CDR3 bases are TGTGCCAGCAGTTTAATTTTCAGCTCCTACAATGAGCAGTTCTTC. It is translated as CASSLIFSSYNEQFF.

Written as DNA, the CDR3 is TGTGCCAGCAGTGCGGTAGGCACCATATATTTT. This codes for CASSAVGTIYF. The chain combines TRBV6-5 with TRBJ1-3; D is uncertain. Looked up from germline, CDR1 is MNHEY and CDR2 is SVGAGI. The CDR3 has 11 residues. Trimming stripped 5 bases from V and 9 bases from J, with 8 bases between.

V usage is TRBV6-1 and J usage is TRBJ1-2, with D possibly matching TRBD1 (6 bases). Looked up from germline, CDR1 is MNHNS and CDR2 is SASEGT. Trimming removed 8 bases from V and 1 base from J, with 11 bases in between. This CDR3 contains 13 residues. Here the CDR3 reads CASRDTHNYGYTF. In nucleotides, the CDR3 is TGTGCCAGCCGGGACACCCATAACTATGGCTACACCTTC.

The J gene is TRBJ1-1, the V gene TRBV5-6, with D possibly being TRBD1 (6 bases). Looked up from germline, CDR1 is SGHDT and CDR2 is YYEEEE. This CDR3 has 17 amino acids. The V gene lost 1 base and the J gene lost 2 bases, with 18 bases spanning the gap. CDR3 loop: CASSLQGRKPRNTEAFF. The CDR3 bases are TGTGCCAGCAGCTTGCAGGGGCGAAAACCGCGAAACACTGAAGCTTTCTTT. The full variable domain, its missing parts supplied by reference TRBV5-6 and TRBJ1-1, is DAGVTQSPTHLIKTRGQQVTLRCSPKSGHDTVSWYQQALGQGPQFIFQYYEEEERQRGNFPDRFSGHQFPNYSSELNVNALLLGDSALYLCASSLQGRKPRNTEAFFGQGTRLTVV.

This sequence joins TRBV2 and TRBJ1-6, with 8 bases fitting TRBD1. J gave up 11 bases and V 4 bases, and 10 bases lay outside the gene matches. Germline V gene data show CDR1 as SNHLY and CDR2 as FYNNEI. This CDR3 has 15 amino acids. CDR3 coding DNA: TGTGCCAGCAGTGGATTTTCGGGACAGGCGGCACCCCTCCACTTT. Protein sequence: CASSGFSGQAAPLHF. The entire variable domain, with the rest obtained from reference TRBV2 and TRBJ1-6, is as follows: EPEVTQTPSHQVTQMGQEVILRCVPISNHLYFYWYRQILGQKVEFLVSFYNNEISEKSEIFDDQFSVERPDGSNFTLKIRSTKLEDSAMYFCASSGFSGQAAPLHFGNGTRLTVT.